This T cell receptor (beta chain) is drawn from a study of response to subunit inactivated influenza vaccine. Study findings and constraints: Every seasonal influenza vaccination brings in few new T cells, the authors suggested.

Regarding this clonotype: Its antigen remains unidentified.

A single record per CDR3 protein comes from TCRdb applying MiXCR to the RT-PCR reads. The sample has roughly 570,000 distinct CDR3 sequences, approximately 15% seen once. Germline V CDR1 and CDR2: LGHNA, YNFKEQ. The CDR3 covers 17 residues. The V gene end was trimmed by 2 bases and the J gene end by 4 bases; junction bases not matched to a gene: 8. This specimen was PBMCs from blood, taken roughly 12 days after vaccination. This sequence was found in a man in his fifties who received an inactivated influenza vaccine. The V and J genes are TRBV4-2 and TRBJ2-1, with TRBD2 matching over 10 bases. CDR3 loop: CASSQPSLAGVYNEQFF. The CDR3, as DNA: TGTGCCAGCAGCCAACCTAGTCTAGCGGGAGTTTACAATGAGCAGTTCTTC.